This T cell receptor (beta chain) was sequenced for a study of cytomegalovirus exposure and HLA in healthy donors. The wider study: A later analysis reported the 130 or so validation repertoires used the same platform as the approximately 670 first-cohort repertoires.

Measured with immunoSEQ multiplex PCR; TCRdb has only the in-frame clones, and not every one. The sample includes over 110,000 clones, around nine tenths of them seen just once. As for this clone: The target antigen is unknown.

The study, taken as a whole, reports: Testing in vitro showed three CMV-associated chains specific for CMV antigens.

The junction had 6 bases not matched to a gene; V was cut back by 0 bases and J by 7 bases. The CDR3 contains 16 residues. From germline, CDR1 is SGHRS and CDR2 YFSETQ. The validation cohort, a group of 120 subjects, included the donors and was separate from the approximately 680-subject first cohort. The receptor comes from a man aged 18 to 30 in good health and CMV-seropositive. The sequenced sample was PBMCs. The gene calls are TRBV5-1 and TRBJ2-2; 10 bases are a match to TRBD2. CDR3 residues: CASSLGLAGVGGELFF. CDR3 nucleotides: TGCGCCAGCAGCTTGGGGCTAGCGGGAGTAGGCGGGGAGCTGTTTTTT.